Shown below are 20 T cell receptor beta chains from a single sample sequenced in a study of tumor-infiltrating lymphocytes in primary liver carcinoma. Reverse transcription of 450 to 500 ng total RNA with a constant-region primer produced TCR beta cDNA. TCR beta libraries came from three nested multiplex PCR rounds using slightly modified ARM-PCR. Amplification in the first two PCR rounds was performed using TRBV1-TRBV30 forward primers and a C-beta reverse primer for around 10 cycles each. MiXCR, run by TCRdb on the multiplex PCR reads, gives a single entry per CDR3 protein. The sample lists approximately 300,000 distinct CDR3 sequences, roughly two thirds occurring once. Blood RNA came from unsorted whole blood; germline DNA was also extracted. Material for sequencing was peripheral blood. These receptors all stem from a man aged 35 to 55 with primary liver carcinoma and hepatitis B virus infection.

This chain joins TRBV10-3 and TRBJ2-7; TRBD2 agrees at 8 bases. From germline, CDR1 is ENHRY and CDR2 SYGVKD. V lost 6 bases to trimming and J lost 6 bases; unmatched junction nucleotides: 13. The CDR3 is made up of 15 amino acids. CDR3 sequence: CAISSRLARVAEQYF. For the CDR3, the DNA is TGTGCCATCAGCTCGAGACTAGCGAGAGTAGCCGAGCAGTACTTC.

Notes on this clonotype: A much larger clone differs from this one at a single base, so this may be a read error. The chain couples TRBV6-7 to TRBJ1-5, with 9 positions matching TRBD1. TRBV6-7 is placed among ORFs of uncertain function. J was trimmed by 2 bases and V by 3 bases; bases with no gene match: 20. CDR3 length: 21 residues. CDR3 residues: CASSYSIQDRGVGGGNQPQHF. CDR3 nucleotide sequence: TGTGCCAGCAGTTATTCGATCCAGGACAGGGGTGTTGGGGGCGGCAATCAGCCCCAGCATTTT.

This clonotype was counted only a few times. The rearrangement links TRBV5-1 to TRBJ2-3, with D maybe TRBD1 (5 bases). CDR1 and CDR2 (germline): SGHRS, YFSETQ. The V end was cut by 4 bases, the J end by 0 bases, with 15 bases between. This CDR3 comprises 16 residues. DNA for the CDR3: TGCGCCAGCAGCCCCCCAGACAGCCCGAGCACAGATACGCAGTATTTT. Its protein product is CASSPPDSPSTDTQYF.

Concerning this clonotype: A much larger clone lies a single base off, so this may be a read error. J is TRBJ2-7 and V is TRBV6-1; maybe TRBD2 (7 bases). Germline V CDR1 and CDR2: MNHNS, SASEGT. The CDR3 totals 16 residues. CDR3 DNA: TGTGCCAGCAGGAGACTGACAGGACTAGGGGCCTACGAGCAGTGCTTC. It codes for CASRRLTGLGAYEQCF.

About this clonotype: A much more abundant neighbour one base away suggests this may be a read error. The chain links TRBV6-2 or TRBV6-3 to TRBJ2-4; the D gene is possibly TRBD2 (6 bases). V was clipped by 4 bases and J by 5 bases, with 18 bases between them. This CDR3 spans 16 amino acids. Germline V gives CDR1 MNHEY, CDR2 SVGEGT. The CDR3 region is CASSWGEAGYQNIQYF. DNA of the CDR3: TGTGCCAGCAGTTGGGGAGAAGCGGGCTATCAAAACATTCAGTACTTC.

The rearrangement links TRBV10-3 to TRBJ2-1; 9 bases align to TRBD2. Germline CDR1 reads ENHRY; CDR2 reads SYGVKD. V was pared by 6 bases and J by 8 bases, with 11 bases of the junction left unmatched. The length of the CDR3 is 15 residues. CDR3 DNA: TGTGCCATCAGCGGGTCGCGGGAGGGACACCATGAGCAGTTCTTC. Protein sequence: CAISGSREGHHEQFF.

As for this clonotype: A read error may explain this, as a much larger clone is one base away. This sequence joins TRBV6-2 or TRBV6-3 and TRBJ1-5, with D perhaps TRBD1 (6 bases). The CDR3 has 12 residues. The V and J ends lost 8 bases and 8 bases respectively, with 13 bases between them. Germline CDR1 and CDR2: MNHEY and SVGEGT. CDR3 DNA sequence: TGTGCCAGCTCGGGGACAAATAAGCCCCAGCATTTT. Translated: CASSGTNKPQHF.

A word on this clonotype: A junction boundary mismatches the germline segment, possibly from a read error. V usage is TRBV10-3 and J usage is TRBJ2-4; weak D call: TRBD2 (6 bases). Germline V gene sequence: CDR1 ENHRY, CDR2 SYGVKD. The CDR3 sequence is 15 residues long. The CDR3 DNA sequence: TGTGCCATCAGTGAGTCCTTGGGGGGTGGGAACATTCAATACTTC. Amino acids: CAISESLGGGNIQYF.

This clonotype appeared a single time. In nucleotides, the CDR3 is TGTGCCATCAGTGACAAACGGGGTCTCCACTATGGCTACACCTTC. As protein: CAISDKRGLHYGYTF. V usage is TRBV10-3 and J usage is TRBJ1-2; D not certain. Trimming removed 3 bases from V and 3 bases from J, with 14 bases in between. Germline V gene lookup returns CDR1 ENHRY and CDR2 SYGVKD. The CDR3 is 15 residues long.

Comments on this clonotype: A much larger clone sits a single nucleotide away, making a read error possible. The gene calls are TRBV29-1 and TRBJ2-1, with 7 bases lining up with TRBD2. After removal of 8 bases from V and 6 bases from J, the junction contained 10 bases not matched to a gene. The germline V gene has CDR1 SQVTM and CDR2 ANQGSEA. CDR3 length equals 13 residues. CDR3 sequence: CSIGGGVTNEQFF. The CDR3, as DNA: TGCAGCATTGGGGGGGGAGTCACCAATGAGCAGTTCTTC.

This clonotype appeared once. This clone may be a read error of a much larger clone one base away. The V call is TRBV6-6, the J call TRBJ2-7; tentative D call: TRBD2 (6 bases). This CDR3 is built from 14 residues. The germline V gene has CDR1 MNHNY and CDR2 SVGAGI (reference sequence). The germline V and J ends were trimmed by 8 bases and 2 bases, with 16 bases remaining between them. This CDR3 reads CASCRISGTYEQYF. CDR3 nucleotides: TGTGCCAGCTGCAGAATTAGCGGCACCTACGAGCAGTACTTC.

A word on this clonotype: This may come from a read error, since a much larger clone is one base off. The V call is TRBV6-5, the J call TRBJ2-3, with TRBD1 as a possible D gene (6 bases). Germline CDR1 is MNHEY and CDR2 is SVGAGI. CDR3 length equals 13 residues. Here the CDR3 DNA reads TGTGCCAACAGTTATCGAGGGGGAGATACGCAGTATTTT. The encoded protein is CANSYRGGDTQYF.

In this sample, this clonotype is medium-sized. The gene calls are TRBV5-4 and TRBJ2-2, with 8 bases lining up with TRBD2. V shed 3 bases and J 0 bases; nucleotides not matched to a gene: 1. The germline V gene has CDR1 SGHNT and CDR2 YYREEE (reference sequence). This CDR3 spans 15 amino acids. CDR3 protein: CASSSTSANTGELFF. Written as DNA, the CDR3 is TGTGCCAGCAGCTCGACTAGCGCGAACACCGGGGAGCTGTTTTTT.

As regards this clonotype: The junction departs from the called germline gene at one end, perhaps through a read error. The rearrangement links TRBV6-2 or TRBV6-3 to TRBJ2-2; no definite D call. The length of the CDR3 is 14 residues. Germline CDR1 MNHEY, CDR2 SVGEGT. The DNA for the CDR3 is TGTGCCACCAGTCCTTCTAGGAATCCCGGGGAGCTGTTTTTT. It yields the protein CATSPSRNPGELFF.

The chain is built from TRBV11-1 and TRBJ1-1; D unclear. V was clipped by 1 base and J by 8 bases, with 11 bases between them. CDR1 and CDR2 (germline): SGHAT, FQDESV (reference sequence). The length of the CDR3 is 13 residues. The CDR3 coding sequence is TGTGCCAGCAGCTTAGAGGTGAAAACAGAAGCTTTCTTT. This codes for CASSLEVKTEAFF. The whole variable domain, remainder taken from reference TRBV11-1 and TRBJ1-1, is EAEVAQSPRYKITEKSQAVAFWCDPISGHATLYWYRQILGQGPELLVQFQDESVVDDSQLPKDRFSAERLKGVDSTLKIQPAELGDSAMYLCASSLEVKTEAFFGQGTRLTVV.

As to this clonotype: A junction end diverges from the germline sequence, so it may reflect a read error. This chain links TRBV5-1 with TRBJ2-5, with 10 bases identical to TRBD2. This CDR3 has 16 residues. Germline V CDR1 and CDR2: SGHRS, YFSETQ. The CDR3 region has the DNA TGCGCCAGAAGCCAAAACGTTCTAGCGGGAGAAGAGGCCCAGTACTTC. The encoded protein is CARSQNVLAGEEAQYF.

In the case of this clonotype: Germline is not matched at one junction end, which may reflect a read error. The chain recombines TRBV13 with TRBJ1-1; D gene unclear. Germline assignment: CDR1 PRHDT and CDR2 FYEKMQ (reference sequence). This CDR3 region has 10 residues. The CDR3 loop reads CASSLGEALF. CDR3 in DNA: TGTGCCAGCAGCTTGGGAGAAGCTCTCTTT.

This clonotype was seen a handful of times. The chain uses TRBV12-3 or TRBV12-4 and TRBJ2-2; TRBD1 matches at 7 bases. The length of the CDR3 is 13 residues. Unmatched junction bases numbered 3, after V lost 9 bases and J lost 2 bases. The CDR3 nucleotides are TGTGCCAGGTGGGACAGCAACACCGGGGAGCTGTTTTTT. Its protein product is CARWDSNTGELFF.

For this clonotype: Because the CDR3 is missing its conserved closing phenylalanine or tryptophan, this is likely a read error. The CDR3 sequence: CARSQAYGPPYNEQYL. DNA of the CDR3: TGCGCCAGGAGCCAAGCCTACGGACCCCCATACAATGAGCAGTACTTA. This rearrangement joins TRBV4-3 to TRBJ2-1; D is ambiguous. The end of the DNA aligns better with TRBJ2-7, so the J call may be wrong. The CDR3 contains 16 residues. CDR1 is LGHNA and CDR2 is YSLEER in the germline V gene.

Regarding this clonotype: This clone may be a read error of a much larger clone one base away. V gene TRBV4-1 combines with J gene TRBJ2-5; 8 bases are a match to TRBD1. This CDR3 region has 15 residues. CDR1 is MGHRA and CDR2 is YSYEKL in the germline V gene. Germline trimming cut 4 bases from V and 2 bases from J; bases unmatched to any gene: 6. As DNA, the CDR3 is TGCGCCAGCAGCCCCCGGGACAGGTATCAAGAGACCCAGTACTTC. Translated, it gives CASSPRDRYQETQYF.